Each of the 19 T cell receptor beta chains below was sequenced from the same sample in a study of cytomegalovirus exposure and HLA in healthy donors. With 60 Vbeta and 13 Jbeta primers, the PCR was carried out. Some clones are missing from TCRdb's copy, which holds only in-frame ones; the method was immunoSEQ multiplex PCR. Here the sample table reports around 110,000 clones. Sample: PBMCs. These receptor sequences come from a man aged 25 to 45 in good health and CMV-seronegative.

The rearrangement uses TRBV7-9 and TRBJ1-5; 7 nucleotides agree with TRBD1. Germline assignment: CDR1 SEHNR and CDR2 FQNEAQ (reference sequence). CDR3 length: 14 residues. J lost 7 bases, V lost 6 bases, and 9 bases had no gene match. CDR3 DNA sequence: TGTGCCAGCAGTCCGACAGGGAATGACCAGCCCCAGCATTTT. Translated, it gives CASSPTGNDQPQHF.

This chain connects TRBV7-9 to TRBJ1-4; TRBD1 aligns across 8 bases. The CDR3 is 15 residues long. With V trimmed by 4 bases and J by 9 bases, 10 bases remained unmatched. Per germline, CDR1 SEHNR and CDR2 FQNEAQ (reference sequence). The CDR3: CASSSLQGGGKKLFF. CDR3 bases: TGTGCCAGCAGCTCGCTACAGGGGGGCGGGAAAAAACTGTTTTTT.

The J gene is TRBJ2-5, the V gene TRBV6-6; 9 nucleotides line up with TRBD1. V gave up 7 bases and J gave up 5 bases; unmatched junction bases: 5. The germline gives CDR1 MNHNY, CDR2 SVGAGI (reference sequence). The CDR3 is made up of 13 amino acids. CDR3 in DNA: TGTGCCAGCACGGACAGGGGTAGGGAGACCCAGTACTTC. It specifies CASTDRGRETQYF.

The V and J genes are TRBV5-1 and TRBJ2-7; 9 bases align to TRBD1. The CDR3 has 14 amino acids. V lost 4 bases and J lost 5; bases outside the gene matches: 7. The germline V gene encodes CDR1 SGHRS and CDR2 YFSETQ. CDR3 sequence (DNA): TGCGCCAGCAGCCAGACAGGGGGTAGCCACGAGCAGTACTTC. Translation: CASSQTGGSHEQYF.

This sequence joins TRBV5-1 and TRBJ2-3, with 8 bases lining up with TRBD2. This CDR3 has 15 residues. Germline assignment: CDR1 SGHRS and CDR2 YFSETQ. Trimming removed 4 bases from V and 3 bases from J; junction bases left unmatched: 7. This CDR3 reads CASSHQGGGTDTQYF. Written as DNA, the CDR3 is TGCGCCAGCAGCCATCAGGGCGGGGGGACAGATACGCAGTATTTT.

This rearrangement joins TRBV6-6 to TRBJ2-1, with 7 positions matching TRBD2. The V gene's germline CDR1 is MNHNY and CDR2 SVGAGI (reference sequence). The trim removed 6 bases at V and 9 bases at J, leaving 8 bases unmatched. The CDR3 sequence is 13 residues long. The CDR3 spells CASSGSGGGEQFF. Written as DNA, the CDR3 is TGTGCCAGCAGCGGGTCCGGCGGGGGTGAGCAGTTCTTC.

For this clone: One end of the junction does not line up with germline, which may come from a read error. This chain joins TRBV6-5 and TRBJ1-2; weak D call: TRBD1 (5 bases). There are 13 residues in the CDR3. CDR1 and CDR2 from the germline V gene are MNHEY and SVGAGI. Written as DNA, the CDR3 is TGTGCCAGCAGACGAACGCCAGGGCAAGGCTACGCCTTC. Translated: CASRRTPGQGYAF.

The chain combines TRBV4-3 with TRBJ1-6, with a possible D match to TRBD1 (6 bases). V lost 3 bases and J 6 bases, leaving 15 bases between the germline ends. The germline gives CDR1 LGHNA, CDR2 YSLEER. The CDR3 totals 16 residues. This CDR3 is CASSQDRDNSNSPLHF. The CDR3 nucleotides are TGCGCCAGCAGCCAGGACCGGGACAATTCTAATTCACCCCTCCACTTT.

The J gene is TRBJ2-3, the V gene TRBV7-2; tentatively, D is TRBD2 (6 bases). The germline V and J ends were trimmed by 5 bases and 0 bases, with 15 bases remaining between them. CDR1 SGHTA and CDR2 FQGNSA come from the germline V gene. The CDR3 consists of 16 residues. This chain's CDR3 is CASSKQRRGSTDTQYF. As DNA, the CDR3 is TGTGCCAGCAGCAAACAAAGGCGGGGAAGCACAGATACGCAGTATTTT.

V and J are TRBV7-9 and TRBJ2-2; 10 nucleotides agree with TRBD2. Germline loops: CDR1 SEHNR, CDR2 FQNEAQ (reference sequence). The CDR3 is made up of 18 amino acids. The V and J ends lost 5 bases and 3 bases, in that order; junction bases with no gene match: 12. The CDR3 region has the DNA TGTGCCAGCAGCCTCCCCGGGAGCGGGGGGGCGGACACCGGGGAGCTGTTTTTT. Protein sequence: CASSLPGSGGADTGELFF.

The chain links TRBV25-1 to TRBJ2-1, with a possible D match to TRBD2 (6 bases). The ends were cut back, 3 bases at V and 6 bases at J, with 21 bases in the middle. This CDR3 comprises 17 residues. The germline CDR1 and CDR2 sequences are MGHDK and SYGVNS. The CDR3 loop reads CASSDSQGTLGGNEQFF. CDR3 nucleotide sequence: TGTGCCAGCAGTGACTCACAAGGGACTCTTGGGGGCAATGAGCAGTTCTTC.

The CDR3 coding sequence is TGTGCCAGCAGGCTGACAGGGGACACTGAAGCTTTCTTT. This sequence encodes CASRLTGDTEAFF. The chain recombines TRBV7-9 with TRBJ1-1; 8 bases agree with TRBD1. Germline trimming cut 6 bases from V and 3 bases from J; bases unmatched to any gene: 3. The length of the CDR3 is 13 residues. Germline values: CDR1 SEHNR, CDR2 FQNEAQ (reference sequence). Full variable domain (outside the CDR3, taken from reference TRBV7-9 and TRBJ1-1): DTGVSQNPRHKITKRGQNVTFRCDPISEHNRLYWYRQTLGQGPEFLTYFQNEAQLEKSRLLSDRFSAERPKGSFSTLEIQRTEQGDSAMYLCASRLTGDTEAFFGQGTRLTVV.

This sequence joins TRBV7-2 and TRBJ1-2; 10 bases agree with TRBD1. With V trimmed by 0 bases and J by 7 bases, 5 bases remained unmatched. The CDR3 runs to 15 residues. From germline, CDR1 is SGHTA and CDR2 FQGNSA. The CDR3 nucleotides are TGTGCCAGCAGCTTAGCTCGGGGACAGGGGTTTGGCTACACCTTC. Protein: CASSLARGQGFGYTF.

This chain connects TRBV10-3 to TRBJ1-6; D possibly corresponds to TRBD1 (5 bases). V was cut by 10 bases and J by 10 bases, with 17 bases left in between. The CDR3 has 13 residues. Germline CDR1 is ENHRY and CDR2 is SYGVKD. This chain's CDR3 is CATTAGIESPLHF. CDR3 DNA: TGTGCCACCACCGCAGGGATTGAGTCACCCCTCCACTTT.

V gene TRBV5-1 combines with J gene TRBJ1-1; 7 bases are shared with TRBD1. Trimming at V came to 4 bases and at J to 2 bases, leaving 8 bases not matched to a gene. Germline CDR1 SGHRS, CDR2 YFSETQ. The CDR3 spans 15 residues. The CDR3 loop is CASSALWDSNTEAFF. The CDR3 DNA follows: TGCGCCAGCAGCGCCCTTTGGGACAGCAACACTGAAGCTTTCTTT.

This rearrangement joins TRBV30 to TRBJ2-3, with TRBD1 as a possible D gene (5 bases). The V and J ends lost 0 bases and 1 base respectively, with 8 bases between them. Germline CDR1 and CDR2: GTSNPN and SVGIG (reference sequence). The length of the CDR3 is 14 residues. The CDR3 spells CAWSVGAGTDTQYF. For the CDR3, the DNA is TGTGCCTGGAGTGTAGGGGCAGGCACAGATACGCAGTATTTT.

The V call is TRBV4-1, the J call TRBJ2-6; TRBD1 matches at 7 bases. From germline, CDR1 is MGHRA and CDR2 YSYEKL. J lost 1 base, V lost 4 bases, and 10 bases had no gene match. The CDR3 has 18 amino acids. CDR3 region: CASSPSRTGNSGANVLTF. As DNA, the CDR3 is TGCGCCAGCAGCCCCTCCCGGACAGGAAATTCTGGGGCCAACGTCCTGACTTTC.

CDR3 in DNA: TGTGCCAGCAGCTTAACGAATGCGGGGCCCCGGGTCGAGCAGTACTTC. The encoded protein is CASSLTNAGPRVEQYF. J is TRBJ2-7 and V is TRBV7-3; TRBD2 is a possible D gene (6 bases). CDR3 length: 16 residues. Germline CDR1 reads SGHTA; CDR2 reads FQGTGA. Trimming cost V 0 bases and J 6 bases, with 18 bases left between them.

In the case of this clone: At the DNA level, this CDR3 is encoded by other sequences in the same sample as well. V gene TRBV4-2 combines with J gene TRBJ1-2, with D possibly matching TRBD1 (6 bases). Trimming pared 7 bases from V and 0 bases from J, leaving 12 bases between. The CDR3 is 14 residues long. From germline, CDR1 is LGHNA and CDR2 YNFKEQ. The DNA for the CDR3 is TGTGCCAGCAAGATGGACAGAACTAACTATGGCTACACCTTC. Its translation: CASKMDRTNYGYTF.